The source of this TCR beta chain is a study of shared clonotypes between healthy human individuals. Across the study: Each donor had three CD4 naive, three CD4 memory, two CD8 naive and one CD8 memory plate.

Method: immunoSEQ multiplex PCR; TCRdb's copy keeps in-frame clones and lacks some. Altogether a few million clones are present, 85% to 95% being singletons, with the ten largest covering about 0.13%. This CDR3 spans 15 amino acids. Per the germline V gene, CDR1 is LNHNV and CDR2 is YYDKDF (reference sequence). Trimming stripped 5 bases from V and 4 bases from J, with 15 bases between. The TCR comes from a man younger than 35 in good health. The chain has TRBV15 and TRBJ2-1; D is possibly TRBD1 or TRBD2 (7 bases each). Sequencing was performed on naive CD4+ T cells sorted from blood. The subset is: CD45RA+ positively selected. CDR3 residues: CATSSRQGGYNEQFF. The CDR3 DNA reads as TGTGCCACCAGCTCCCGACAGGGAGGGTACAATGAGCAGTTCTTC.